Listed below are T cell receptor beta chains from one sample, sequenced in a study of blood T cell repertoires in COVID-19. The protocol was immunoSEQ multiplex PCR, while the TCRdb copy is restricted to in-frame clones and leaves out a portion. The sample shows 95,000 to 120,000 clones, approximately 84% of them seen only once. Sequencing used peripheral blood. The receptors derive from a middle-aged woman with acute or convalescent COVID-19. CDR3s include the opening cysteine and the closing phenylalanine or tryptophan. The D gene is left open where the match is weak. Some rows have no size entry. The others give once, few or many, or a class for an expanded clone.

j_gene | abundance | d_gene | v_gene | CDR3aa | CDR3nt
TRBJ2-5 | NA | NA | TRBV5-3 | CARSYSLEYQETQYF | TGTGCCAGAAGCTACTCATTGGAGTACCAAGAGACCCAGTACTTC
TRBJ2-1 | NA | TRBD1 | TRBV27 | CASSSLDRGHNEQFF | TGTGCCAGCAGTTCTCTGGACAGGGGCCACAATGAGCAGTTCTTC
TRBJ1-4 | NA | NA | TRBV7-9 | CASSFGSSEKLFF | TGTGCCAGCAGCTTTGGCTCAAGTGAAAAACTGTTTTTT
TRBJ2-3 | NA | TRBD2 | TRBV7-2 | CASSSRGLAGVTQYF | TGTGCCAGCAGCTCCAGGGGCCTAGCGGGGGTTACGCAGTATTTT
TRBJ2-7 | NA | TRBD1 | TRBV7-9 | CASSIQTGPEQYF | TGTGCCAGCAGCATACAGACAGGGCCCGAGCAGTACTTC
TRBJ1-1 | NA | NA | TRBV15 | CATSRDNTAGRTEAFF | TGTGCCACCAGCAGGGATAACACCGCGGGTAGGACTGAAGCTTTCTTT
TRBJ1-2 | NA | NA | TRBV24-1 | CATSLPSFPDYYGYTF | TGTGCCACCAGCCTTCCCTCCTTCCCAGACTACTATGGCTACACCTTC
TRBJ1-2 | NA | TRBD1 | TRBV12-3/TRBV12-4 | CASTGYRGGGYTF | TGTGCCAGCACCGGATACAGGGGAGGTGGCTACACCTTC
TRBJ1-1 | few | NA | TRBV5-1 | CASSPRGHPTEAFF | TGCGCCAGCAGCCCTAGAGGACACCCCACTGAAGCTTTCTTT
TRBJ1-3 | few | TRBD1 | TRBV25-1 | CASSETGGGYTIYF | TGTGCCAGCAGTGAGACAGGGGGCGGATACACCATATATTTT
TRBJ2-3 | NA | TRBD2 | TRBV2 | CASSRAGRGGADTQYF | TGTGCCAGCAGCAGAGCCGGGCGGGGGGGTGCAGATACGCAGTATTTT
TRBJ1-2 | NA | TRBD1 | TRBV2 | CASSETGGYGYTF | TGTGCCAGCAGTGAGACAGGGGGCTATGGCTACACCTTC
TRBJ2-7 | few | NA | TRBV2 | CASRRQASYEQYF | TGTGCCAGCCGTCGACAAGCATCCTACGAGCAGTACTTC
TRBJ2-7 | NA | NA | TRBV14 | CASSQRSTASYEQYF | TGTGCCAGCAGCCAAAGATCGACAGCTTCCTACGAGCAGTACTTC
TRBJ1-2 | NA | NA | TRBV27 | CASSLSGGSGYTF | TGTGCCAGCAGTTTATCAGGGGGAAGTGGCTACACCTTC
TRBJ2-7 | few | TRBD2 | TRBV29-1 | CSVRLAGGIGHEQYF | TGCAGCGTCCGACTAGCGGGGGGAATAGGACACGAGCAGTACTTC
TRBJ2-2 | NA | TRBD1 | TRBV19 | CASTMTGAGELFF | TGTGCCAGTACCATGACAGGGGCCGGGGAGCTGTTTTTT
TRBJ1-1 | NA | TRBD1 | TRBV18 | CASSTQGAEAFF | TGTGCCAGCTCAACACAGGGGGCTGAAGCTTTCTTT
TRBJ2-5 | NA | TRBD2 | TRBV7-2 | CASSLVSGGPWYF | TGTGCCAGCAGCTTAGTAAGCGGGGGCCCTTGGTACTTC
TRBJ2-5 | once | NA | TRBV7-9 | CASSFKETQYF | TGTGCCAGCAGCTTCAAAGAGACCCAGTACTTC
TRBJ1-2 | NA | NA | TRBV30 | CAWSTIEGRNYGYTF | TGTGCCTGGAGTACCATTGAGGGGAGGAACTATGGCTACACCTTC
TRBJ2-5 | NA | TRBD2 | TRBV3-1/TRBV3-2 | CASSQDDSGGLAGFRETQYF | TGTGCCAGCAGCCAAGATGATTCGGGAGGACTAGCGGGGTTTAGAGAGACCCAGTACTTC
TRBJ1-2 | NA | NA | TRBV11-2 | CASTDYPGGYTF | TGTGCCAGCACCGATTATCCCGGTGGCTACACCTTC
TRBJ2-4 | NA | TRBD1 | TRBV6-5 | CASSQTRTGHIQYF | TGTGCCAGCAGTCAGACTCGGACAGGGCACATTCAGTACTTC
TRBJ1-2 | NA | NA | TRBV6-5 | CASRQAYGYTF | TGTGCCAGCCGCCAAGCTTATGGCTACACCTTC
TRBJ1-6 | NA | NA | TRBV19 | CASSTGRVNSPLHF | TGTGCCAGTAGTACCGGCAGGGTAAATTCACCCCTCCACTTT
TRBJ2-5 | NA | NA | TRBV7-2 | CASSVLGAQETQYF | TGTGCCAGCAGCGTTTTGGGGGCCCAAGAGACCCAGTACTTC
TRBJ1-3 | NA | NA | TRBV3-1/TRBV3-2 | CASRQGPSSGNTIYF | TGTGCCAGCAGACAGGGACCGAGCTCTGGAAACACCATATATTTT
TRBJ1-3 | NA | TRBD1 | TRBV6-1 | CASSVVTGKYGNTIYF | TGTGCCAGCAGTGTGGTGACAGGGAAGTACGGAAACACCATATATTTT
TRBJ1-5 | once | TRBD1 | TRBV7-9 | CASRRDSSNQPQHF | TGTGCCAGCCGCCGGGACAGTAGCAATCAGCCCCAGCATTTT
TRBJ1-1 | many | NA | TRBV6-2/TRBV6-3 | CASSYPSPSAFF | TGTGCCAGCAGTTACCCTTCCCCCTCAGCTTTCTTT
TRBJ2-2 | NA | NA | TRBV19 | CASSTRQATEELFF | TGTGCCAGTAGTACACGACAGGCCACCGAGGAGCTGTTTTTT
TRBJ1-1 | NA | NA | TRBV6-2/TRBV6-3 | CASSYGGGGNTEAFF | TGTGCCAGCAGTTACGGTGGGGGGGGGAACACTGAAGCTTTCTTT
TRBJ1-1 | NA | NA | TRBV7-9 | CASSLRGTEAFF | TGTGCCAGCAGCTTAAGGGGCACTGAAGCTTTCTTT
TRBJ1-2 | once | TRBD1 | TRBV11-2 | CASSSDRGHGYTF | TGTGCCAGCAGCTCGGACAGGGGTCATGGCTACACCTTC
TRBJ1-2 | NA | NA | TRBV2 | CASSGEGMGYGYTF | TGTGCCAGCAGTGGCGAGGGAATGGGCTATGGCTACACCTTC
TRBJ1-1 | NA | NA | TRBV7-3 | CASSPQGNTEAFF | TGTGCCAGCAGCCCACAGGGGAACACTGAAGCTTTCTTT
TRBJ1-4 | NA | NA | TRBV19 | CASRTTGEEKLFF | TGTGCCAGTAGGACGACCGGGGAGGAAAAACTGTTTTTT
TRBJ2-5 | NA | TRBD2 | TRBV7-2 | CASSLQTSGGLQETQYF | TGTGCCAGCAGCTTACAGACTAGCGGGGGGCTCCAAGAGACCCAGTACTTC
TRBJ1-5 | many | NA | TRBV19 | CASSIHRFLNQPQHF | TGTGCCAGTAGTATACACAGATTCCTTAATCAGCCCCAGCATTTT
TRBJ2-4 | NA | NA | TRBV13 | CASSLGLQGDIQYF | TGTGCCAGCAGCTTAGGGTTACAGGGAGATATTCAGTACTTC
TRBJ1-2 | once | NA | TRBV10-2 | CASSESRDSNYGYTF | TGCGCCAGCAGTGAGAGCAGGGATTCTAACTATGGCTACACCTTC
TRBJ1-6 | once | TRBD1 | TRBV9 | CASSVAQGSFDSPLHF | TGTGCCAGCAGCGTAGCACAGGGGAGTTTTGATTCACCCCTCCACTTT
TRBJ1-4 | NA | NA | TRBV19 | CASRAGRRSDEKLFF | TGTGCCAGTAGGGCGGGGAGGAGATCTGATGAAAAACTGTTTTTT
TRBJ2-5 | once | NA | TRBV25-1 | CASSTPKRPQETQYF | TGTGCCAGCAGTACCCCAAAGCGACCACAAGAGACCCAGTACTTC
TRBJ1-1 | NA | TRBD1 | TRBV6-5 | CASSKVQGTEAFF | TGTGCCAGCAGCAAAGTACAGGGGACTGAAGCTTTCTTT
TRBJ1-2 | NA | NA | TRBV7-9 | CASSRGILYGYTF | TGTGCCAGCAGCCGGGGGATCCTCTATGGCTACACCTTC
TRBJ1-5 | NA | TRBD1 | TRBV19 | CASSIGQGGNQPQHF | TGTGCCAGTAGTATCGGACAGGGAGGTAATCAGCCCCAGCATTTT
TRBJ1-3 | NA | NA | TRBV4-1 | CASSQDTVYSGNTIYF | TGCGCCAGCAGCCAAGATACAGTCTACTCTGGAAACACCATATATTTT
TRBJ1-5 | few | NA | TRBV6-5 | CASTNNGNQPQHF | TGTGCCAGCACTAATAATGGCAATCAGCCCCAGCATTTT
TRBJ1-2 | NA | NA | TRBV7-8 | CASSLGIWGANYGYTF | TGTGCCAGCAGCTTAGGGATTTGGGGGGCTAACTATGGCTACACCTTC
TRBJ1-2 | NA | TRBD1 | TRBV30 | CAWFRGPRANYGYTF | TGTGCCTGGTTCAGGGGGCCGAGGGCCAACTATGGCTACACCTTC
TRBJ1-4 | NA | TRBD1 | TRBV4-1 | CASSPGQGTTNEKLFF | TGCGCCAGCAGCCCGGGACAGGGGACAACTAATGAAAAACTGTTTTTT
TRBJ1-2 | NA | NA | TRBV30 | CAWSLSYGYTF | TGTGCCTGGAGCTTATCGTATGGCTACACCTTC
TRBJ1-3 | NA | TRBD1 | TRBV19 | CASSTNRGLNTIYF | TGTGCCAGTAGTACAAACAGGGGGTTAAACACCATATATTTT
TRBJ2-1 | NA | NA | TRBV15 | CATSRAYGASYNEQFF | TGTGCCACCAGCAGAGCCTACGGAGCGTCATACAATGAGCAGTTCTTC
TRBJ2-1 | NA | NA | TRBV6-1 | CASSEIGGPRDEQFF | TGTGCCAGCAGTGAAATCGGGGGGCCGCGGGATGAGCAGTTCTTC
TRBJ2-2 | NA | TRBD1 | TRBV14 | CASSHLGQGNTGELFF | TGTGCCAGCAGCCACTTAGGACAGGGAAACACCGGGGAGCTGTTTTTT
TRBJ2-6 | NA | NA | TRBV6-4 | CASSVKSGGANVLTF | TGTGCCAGCAGTGTAAAAAGCGGTGGGGCCAACGTCCTGACTTTC
TRBJ2-5 | NA | NA | TRBV11-2 | CASRSRLVLQETQYF | TGTGCCAGCAGGTCGAGACTAGTGTTACAAGAGACCCAGTACTTC